This T cell receptor (beta chain) was sequenced for a study of blood T cell repertoires in COVID-19. In the study overall: The United States, Italy and Spain were the sources of the acute and convalescent COVID-19 samples. PBMCs, B-cell-depleted T cells, or T cells provided the cDNA or gDNA that made up the material.

The CDR3 consists of 17 residues. Germline V CDR1 and CDR2: SGHVS, FQNEAQ. With V trimmed by 1 base and J by 9 bases, 14 bases remained unmatched. Profiled with immunoSEQ multiplex PCR; TCRdb holds only in-frame clones, not every one. The profile covers 200,000 to 300,000 clones, with 75% to 85% appearing a single time and 6% to 8% taken by the ten largest. The TCR originated in a woman of 80 years or more with COVID-19, enrolled during active disease. The specimen sequenced was peripheral blood. This chain uses TRBV7-8 with TRBJ2-1, with TRBD1 matching over 8 bases. CDR3 sequence (DNA): TGTGCCAGCAGCTTAGAACGTGTGGCAGGGGGCCGTGGTGAGCAGTTCTTC. It specifies CASSLERVAGGRGEQFF.